This T cell receptor beta chain emerged from a study of T cell responses to AZD1222 COVID-19 vaccine. The study, taken as a whole, reports: Females made up more of the donors, who were largely white British, and clonal diversity may have come out too low.

CDR1 is MGHRA and CDR2 is YSYEKL in the germline V gene. The CDR3 has 15 amino acids. Trimming removed 3 bases from V and 5 bases from J, with 16 bases in between. Profiled with immunoSEQ multiplex PCR; TCRdb holds only in-frame clones, not every one. The table has about 180,000 clones, 88% seen once. Details on this clone: Its specificity is unknown.

The TCR originated in an adult who received the AZD1222 COVID-19 vaccine. This chain joins TRBV4-1 and TRBJ1-1; perhaps TRBD1 as D (6 bases). The material sequenced was peripheral blood, taken 28 days after the second AZD1222 dose. CDR3 protein: CASSHPTQGRTEAFF. In nucleotides, the CDR3 is TGCGCCAGCAGCCACCCGACCCAGGGGCGAACTGAAGCTTTCTTT.